This is a list of T cell receptor beta chains from one sample in a study of long-term antiretroviral therapy in people with HIV. Produced via immunoSEQ multiplex PCR; TCRdb's table is partial and in-frame only. The sample lists roughly 17,000 clones, 60% to 80% occurring once. Sequences were derived from unsorted PBMCs, sampled 2.3 years after starting antiretroviral therapy. All receptors come from a woman between 35 and 50 years old with HIV. CDR3s include the opening cysteine and the closing phenylalanine or tryptophan. Each record gives: D gene, J gene, clone size, V gene, CDR3 protein, CDR3 DNA. D genes are given only for firm matches. Part of the rows lack a size; the others show once, few, many or a class for expanded clones.

d_gene: -
j_gene: TRBJ2-4
abundance: -
v_gene: TRBV19
CDR3aa: CASSMRILAKNIQYF
CDR3nt: TGTGCCAGTAGTATGCGGATACTAGCCAAAAACATTCAGTACTTC

d_gene: -
j_gene: TRBJ1-5
abundance: large
v_gene: TRBV4-1
CDR3aa: CASSQDSNQPQHF
CDR3nt: TGCGCCAGCAGCCAGGACAGCAATCAGCCCCAGCATTTT

d_gene: -
j_gene: TRBJ2-5
abundance: -
v_gene: TRBV6-1
CDR3aa: CASSEAPQGSGTQYF
CDR3nt: TGTGCCAGCAGTGAAGCCCCCCAGGGGAGCGGGACCCAGTACTTC

d_gene: TRBD2
j_gene: TRBJ2-7
abundance: -
v_gene: TRBV7-9
CDR3aa: CASSGGAGGPPYEQYF
CDR3nt: TGTGCCAGCAGCGGGGGCGCGGGAGGGCCCCCCTACGAGCAGTACTTC

d_gene: -
j_gene: TRBJ2-3
abundance: -
v_gene: TRBV7-7
CDR3aa: CASSPDSRTQYF
CDR3nt: TGTGCCAGCAGCCCCGATAGTCGTACGCAGTATTTT

d_gene: -
j_gene: TRBJ2-2
abundance: -
v_gene: TRBV11-2
CDR3aa: CASRPPGTPNTGELFF
CDR3nt: TGTGCCAGCAGGCCCCCCGGGACTCCGAACACCGGGGAGCTGTTTTTT

d_gene: TRBD1
j_gene: TRBJ1-2
abundance: -
v_gene: TRBV7-6
CDR3aa: CASSLALGTANYGYTF
CDR3nt: TGTGCCAGCAGCTTAGCCCTAGGGACAGCCAACTATGGCTACACCTTC

d_gene: -
j_gene: TRBJ1-2
abundance: -
v_gene: TRBV6-1
CDR3aa: CASTSIGTYGYTF
CDR3nt: TGTGCCAGCACAAGTATTGGGACCTATGGCTACACCTTC

d_gene: TRBD2
j_gene: TRBJ2-7
abundance: -
v_gene: TRBV6-4
CDR3aa: CASNRLAGSYEQYF
CDR3nt: TGTGCCAGCAATAGACTAGCGGGTAGCTACGAGCAGTACTTC

d_gene: -
j_gene: TRBJ2-3
abundance: -
v_gene: TRBV11-2
CDR3aa: CASSHGTDGGAQYF
CDR3nt: TGTGCCAGCAGCCACGGGACAGACGGAGGGGCGCAGTATTTT

d_gene: -
j_gene: TRBJ2-7
abundance: -
v_gene: TRBV5-1
CDR3aa: CASSLPGTYEQYF
CDR3nt: TGCGCCAGCAGCTTGCCAGGAACGTACGAGCAGTACTTC

d_gene: -
j_gene: TRBJ2-2
abundance: -
v_gene: TRBV5-1
CDR3aa: CASSLAAYYGELFF
CDR3nt: TGCGCCAGCAGCTTGGCGGCATATTACGGGGAGCTGTTTTTT

d_gene: -
j_gene: TRBJ1-5
abundance: -
v_gene: TRBV7-2
CDR3aa: CASSLSGVRNQPQHF
CDR3nt: TGTGCCAGCAGCTTATCGGGTGTTCGCAATCAGCCCCAGCATTTT

d_gene: TRBD2
j_gene: TRBJ2-3
abundance: -
v_gene: TRBV2
CDR3aa: CASNRLAGTDTQYF
CDR3nt: TGTGCCAGCAATCGACTAGCGGGGACCGATACGCAGTATTTT

d_gene: -
j_gene: TRBJ1-6
abundance: -
v_gene: TRBV21-1
CDR3aa: CASAGQVHSPLHF
CDR3nt: TGTGCCAGCGCAGGACAGGTTCATTCACCCCTCCACTTT